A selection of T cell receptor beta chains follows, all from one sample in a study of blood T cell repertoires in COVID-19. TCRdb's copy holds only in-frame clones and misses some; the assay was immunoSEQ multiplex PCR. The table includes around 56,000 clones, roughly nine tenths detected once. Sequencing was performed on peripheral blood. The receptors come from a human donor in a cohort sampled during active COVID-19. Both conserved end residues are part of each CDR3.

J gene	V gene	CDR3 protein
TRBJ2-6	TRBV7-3	CASSLGSSGANVLTF
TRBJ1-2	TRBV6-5	CASSGTGGEGYTF
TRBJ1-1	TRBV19	CASSYQTGATVTEAFF
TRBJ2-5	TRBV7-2	CASSLTGTSGVVAQETQYF
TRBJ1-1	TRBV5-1	CASSGAVAANTEAFF
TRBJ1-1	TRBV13	CASSPLRGGEAFF
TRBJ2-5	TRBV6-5	CASSYIPPSGKETQYF
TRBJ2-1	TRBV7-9	CASSPAGLAGINEQFF
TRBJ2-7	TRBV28	CASSPTTYEQYF
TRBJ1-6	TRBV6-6	CASGTGLYNSPLHF
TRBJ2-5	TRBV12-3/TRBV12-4	CASSLGNPQYF
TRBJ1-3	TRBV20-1	CSGSSGNTIYF
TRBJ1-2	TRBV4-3	CASSQVSGGDYGYTF
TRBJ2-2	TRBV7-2	CASSPRGQGSTGELFF
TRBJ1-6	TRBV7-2	CASSSQGVYNSPLHF
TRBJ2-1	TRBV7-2	CASSRAGRNNEQFF
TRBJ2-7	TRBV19	CASSIGGWTYEQYF
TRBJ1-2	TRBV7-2	CASSQIITGLYGYTF
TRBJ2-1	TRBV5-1	CASSSRESSYNEQFF
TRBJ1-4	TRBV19	CASRDRANEKLFF
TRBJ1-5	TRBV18	CASSPDAGPQHF
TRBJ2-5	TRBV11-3	CASSWPGKRTQYF
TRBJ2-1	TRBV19	CASSLGLAGGYSEQFF
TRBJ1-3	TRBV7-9	CASSFYVADSGNTIYF
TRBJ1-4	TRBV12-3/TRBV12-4	CASSFAGKLFF
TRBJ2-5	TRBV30	CAWSSDRLITSQYF
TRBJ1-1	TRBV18	CASSPPGTRNTEAFF
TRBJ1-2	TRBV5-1	CASSLEGSGGYTF
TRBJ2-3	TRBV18	CASSPRQRGATDTQYF
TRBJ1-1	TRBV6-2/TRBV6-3	CASSKTGTGGPNTEAFF
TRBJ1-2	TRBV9	CASSAYRVGYTF
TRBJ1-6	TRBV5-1	CASSSRDRLLNSPLHF
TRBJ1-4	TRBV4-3	CASRRAINEKLFF
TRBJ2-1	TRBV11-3	CATAGQGNNEQFF
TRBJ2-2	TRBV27	CASSLSPGVAGELFF
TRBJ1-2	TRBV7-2	CASSSPPQGNYGYTF
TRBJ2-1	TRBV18	CASSPKRGGGQEQFF
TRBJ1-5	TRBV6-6	CASSYSQGNQPQHF
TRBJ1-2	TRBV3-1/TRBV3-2	CASSQDPGQGAIYGYTF
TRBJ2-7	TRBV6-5	CASRTDSSYEQYF
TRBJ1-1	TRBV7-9	CASSLGQKNTEAFF
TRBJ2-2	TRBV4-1	CASSQSLTGTGELFF
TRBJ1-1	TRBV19	CASSIDPGIGTEAFF
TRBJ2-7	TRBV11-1	CASSLAEGANYEQYF
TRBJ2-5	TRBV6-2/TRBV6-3	CASSDDKAGSVQETQYF
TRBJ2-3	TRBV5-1	CASSLAGQGWTTDTQYF
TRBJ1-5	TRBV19	CASSINRAADSNQPQHF
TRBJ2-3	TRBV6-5	CASSLGLAPDTQYF
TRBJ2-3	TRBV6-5	CASSYGGTSADTQYF
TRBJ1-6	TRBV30	CAWVFPDRNSPLHF
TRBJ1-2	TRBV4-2	CASSQDLNTNYGYTF
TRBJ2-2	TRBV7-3	CASSSRKASGELFF
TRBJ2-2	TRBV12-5	CASGPQGGTGELFF
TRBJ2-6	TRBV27	CASSLGRDSGANVLTF
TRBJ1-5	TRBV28	CASIRARDIRNQPQHF